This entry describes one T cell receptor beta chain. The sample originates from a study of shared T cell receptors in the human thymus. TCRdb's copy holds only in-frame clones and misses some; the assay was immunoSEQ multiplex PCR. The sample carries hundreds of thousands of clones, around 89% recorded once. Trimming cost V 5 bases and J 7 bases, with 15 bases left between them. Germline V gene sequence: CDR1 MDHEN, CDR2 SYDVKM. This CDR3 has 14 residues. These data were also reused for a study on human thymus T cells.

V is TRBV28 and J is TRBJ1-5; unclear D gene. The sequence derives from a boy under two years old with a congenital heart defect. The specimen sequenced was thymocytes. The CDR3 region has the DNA TGTGCCAGCAGTCGGACGGACTATGGACAGCCCCAGCATTTT. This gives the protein CASSRTDYGQPQHF. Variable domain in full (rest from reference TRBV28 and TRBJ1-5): DVKVTQSSRYLVKRTGEKVFLECVQDMDHENMFWYRQDPGLGLRLIYFSYDVKMKEKGDIPEGYSVSREKKERFSLILESASTNQTSMYLCASSRTDYGQPQHFGDGTRLSIL.